This TCR beta chain stems from a study of radiotherapy plus CTLA-4 blockade in lung cancer (dated by TCRdb to the late 2010s). The study in broad terms: Objective responses occurred in more than 15% of enrolled patients, and less than 35% achieved disease control. Overall study results and their limits: After treatment with radiotherapy and ipilimumab, TCR clones that originated in tumors expanded in peripheral blood. Early dynamic changes in blood T cell clones, together with increased serum interferon-beta after radiation, were reported as the strongest predictors of response.

A note on this clone: The target of this receptor is not known. Within one base of it there is no much larger clone, and no base qualities were kept.

Receptors were amplified or captured by the immunoSEQ multiplex PCR assay. As stored in TCRdb, this immuneACCESS dataset retains in-frame rearrangements with V and J assigned. A fraction of the clones does not appear; measured against another copy, unresolved V genes explain less than half of the discrepancy, and the remainder lacks a known reason. For this sample the table gives some 64,000 clones, of which approximately 79% were detected only once. Roughly 15% of the sample is held by the ten biggest clonotypes. The study evaluated CTLA-4 blockade (ipilimumab) given together with focal radiation therapy in patients who had chemo-refractory metastatic non-small-cell lung cancer. The CDR3 runs 15 amino acids, cysteine and phenylalanine included. Only CDR3 DNA remains: 45 bases, in frame from the first base. CDR1 and CDR2, looked up from the germline V gene, are ENHRY and SYGVKD. Germline trimming amounts to 8 bases on V and 2 bases on J, with 9 as the count of junction bases outside the gene matches.

This TCR derives from a human donor with non-small cell lung cancer whose response to radiotherapy plus ipilimumab could not be evaluated. Some clones in this sample may be carry-over from other donors' samples. The V gene is TRBV10-3 and the J gene is TRBJ1-1; TRBD1 lines up with 9 middle nucleotides. This specimen was peripheral blood, taken from a patient treated with radiotherapy plus ipilimumab. The CDR3 loop reads CAIQGNTGGNTEAFF. The DNA sequence is TGTGCCATCCAGGGTAATACAGGGGGCAACACTGAAGCTTTCTTT.